These 11 T cell receptor beta chains were all obtained from the same sample, sequenced in a study of patients and donors after allogeneic stem cell transplantation. Each CDR3 protein is one row after TCRdb ran MiXCR on the RT-PCR reads. This sample has approximately 160,000 distinct CDR3 sequences, with around 28% found just once. Sequencing input: blood, either unsorted or a sorted T cell fraction (not recorded which). The receptor set was obtained from a human donor who was either an allogeneic HSCT recipient or a stem cell or donor lymphocyte infusion donor (not recorded which). It is not recorded whose cells these are; they may come from a transplant donor.

The sample holds a few counts of this clonotype. The CDR3 coding sequence is TGTGCCAGCAGCATACTAGCGGCAGACTCCTACAATGAGCAGTTCTTC. Its translation is CASSILAADSYNEQFF. The rearrangement uses TRBV12-3 or TRBV12-4 and TRBJ2-1; TRBD2 matches 8 bases. The J segment lost 0 bases and the V segment lost 6 bases, leaving 7 bases of the junction unmatched. This CDR3 spans 16 amino acids.

This clonotype has a handful of counts. The chain carries TRBV20-1 and TRBJ2-1, with D unclear. The germline V gene has CDR1 DFQATT and CDR2 SNEGSKA (reference sequence). Trimming took off 2 bases at V and 1 base at J, with 18 bases between the two ends. CDR3 size: 17 residues. The CDR3 DNA sequence: TGCAGTGCTAGAATCCCAGTGTTGTGGGGATCCTACAATGAGCAGTTCTTC. Protein sequence: CSARIPVLWGSYNEQFF.

This clonotype was recorded at least ten times. The chain links TRBV12-3 or TRBV12-4 to TRBJ1-2; TRBD1 matches at 8 bases. The CDR3 has 13 residues. With 6 bases clipped from V and 4 bases from J, the junction kept 4 bases outside the gene matches. The CDR3 is CASSFDRGYGYTF. Here the CDR3 DNA reads TGTGCCAGCAGCTTCGACAGGGGCTATGGCTACACCTTC.

Many counts were recorded for this clonotype. The chain is built from TRBV9 and TRBJ1-6; no firm D call. The CDR3 sequence is 12 residues long. Germline V CDR1 and CDR2: SGDLS, YYNGEE. Trimming pared 0 bases from V and 8 bases from J, leaving 3 bases between. The CDR3 DNA is TGTGCCAGCAGCGTAGGAGATTCACCCCTCCACTTT. Translating gives CASSVGDSPLHF.

J is TRBJ2-3 and V is TRBV7-6; D is unresolved. The V end lost 2 bases, the J end lost 5 bases, and 5 bases lay between the germline ends. Germline CDR1 and CDR2: SGHVS and FNYEAQ. The CDR3 consists of 12 residues. CDR3 sequence reads: CASSLQVDTQYF. Written as DNA, the CDR3 is TGTGCCAGCAGCTTACAAGTAGATACGCAGTATTTT.

This clonotype was seen more than once but under ten times. This sequence joins TRBV20-1 and TRBJ2-1; D ambiguous. V was trimmed by 8 bases and J by 5 bases, leaving 16 bases between them. The CDR3 loop spans 13 amino acids. Germline CDR1 DFQATT, CDR2 SNEGSKA (reference sequence). As DNA, the CDR3 is TGCAGTCGACGTTACCTGCCTCACAATGAGCAGTTCTTC. Translated, it gives CSRRYLPHNEQFF.

This chain joins TRBV18 and TRBJ2-2; D may match TRBD1 or TRBD2 (5 bases each). Trimming took off 4 bases at V and 3 bases at J, with 12 bases between the two ends. CDR1 and CDR2 from the germline V gene are KGHSH and LQKENI. CDR3 length: 15 amino acids. CDR3 loop: CASSLWDPHTGELFF. CDR3 in DNA: TGTGCCAGCTCACTGTGGGACCCCCACACCGGGGAGCTGTTTTTT. Full variable domain (remainder filled in from reference TRBV18 and TRBJ2-2): NAGVMQNPRHLVRRRGQEARLRCSPMKGHSHVYWYRQLPEEGLKFMVYLQKENIIDESGMPKERFSAEFPKEGPSILRIQQVVRGDSAAYFCASSLWDPHTGELFFGEGSRLTVL.

The gene calls are TRBV28 and TRBJ2-1; 12 bases agree with TRBD1. This CDR3 spans 16 amino acids. CDR1 and CDR2 (germline): MDHEN, SYDVKM. The V and J ends lost 5 bases and 6 bases, in that order; junction bases with no gene match: 8. CDR3 loop: CASSSPGQGATNEQFF. The CDR3 DNA is TGTGCCAGCAGTAGCCCGGGACAGGGGGCGACCAATGAGCAGTTCTTC.

The rearrangement links TRBV12-3 or TRBV12-4 to TRBJ1-1, with unresolved D. The CDR3 extends over 15 amino acids. V dropped 4 bases and J dropped 5 bases, with 17 bases sitting between them. The CDR3 sequence is CASSSYPAGRTEAFF. In nucleotides, the CDR3 is TGTGCCAGCAGTTCCTATCCGGCCGGTAGGACTGAAGCTTTCTTT.

This clonotype was seen only a few times. This chain connects TRBV15 to TRBJ2-1; D unclear. There are 14 residues in the CDR3. Trimming cost V 1 base and J 10 bases, with 14 bases left between them. The germline V gene has CDR1 LNHNV and CDR2 YYDKDF (reference sequence). The CDR3: CATSRGPPLREQFF. The CDR3 DNA sequence: TGTGCCACCAGCAGAGGACCCCCGCTGAGAGAGCAGTTCTTC.

CDR3 nucleotide sequence: TGTGCCAGCAGCACCAACTCGGGGTGGCATCGCGAGCAGTACTTC. This translates into CASSTNSGWHREQYF. The V gene is TRBV7-9, the J gene TRBJ2-7, with D maybe TRBD2 (5 bases). This CDR3 contains 15 residues. Germline V gives CDR1 SEHNR, CDR2 FQNEAQ (reference sequence). The germline V and J ends were trimmed by 5 bases and 6 bases, with 20 bases remaining between them.